This TCR beta chain stems from a study of T cells after yellow fever vaccination. In making TCR cDNA, 5'RACE template switching added a universal primer site and UMIs to it. TCRdb recomputed calls from the 5' RACE reads with MiXCR, one row per CDR3 protein. The sample yields around 610,000 distinct CDR3 sequences, roughly 12% seen once. This CDR3 is 13 amino acids long. The V gene lost 5 bases and the J gene lost 7 bases, with 15 bases spanning the gap. The germline V gene has CDR1 SGHDN and CDR2 FVKESK. Study results and caveats: High-abundance clonotypes from the bulk population could contaminate FACS-sorted repertoires. Detected again after the booster were most primary-vaccination clones, at almost 97% CD4 and about 90% CD8.

Points on this clonotype: What it binds is unknown.

V is TRBV14 and J is TRBJ2-7; the D is unclear. The source material was PBMCs, sampled on the day of the yellow fever booster vaccination. This sequence was found in a man younger than 45 who received the YFV17D yellow fever vaccine. The CDR3 region has the DNA TGTGCCAGCAGCTACGATACACAAACGGAGCAGTACTTC. It is translated as CASSYDTQTEQYF.